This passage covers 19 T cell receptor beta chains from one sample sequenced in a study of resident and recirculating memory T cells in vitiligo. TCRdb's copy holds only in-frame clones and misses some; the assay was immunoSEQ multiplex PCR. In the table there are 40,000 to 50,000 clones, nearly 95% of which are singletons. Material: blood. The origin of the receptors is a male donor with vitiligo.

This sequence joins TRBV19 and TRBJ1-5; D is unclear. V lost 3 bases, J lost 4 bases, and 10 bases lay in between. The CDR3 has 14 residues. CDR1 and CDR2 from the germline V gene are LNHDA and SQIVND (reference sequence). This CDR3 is CASSISIRNQPQHF. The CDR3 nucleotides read TGTGCCAGTAGTATTTCGATCAGGAATCAGCCCCAGCATTTT.

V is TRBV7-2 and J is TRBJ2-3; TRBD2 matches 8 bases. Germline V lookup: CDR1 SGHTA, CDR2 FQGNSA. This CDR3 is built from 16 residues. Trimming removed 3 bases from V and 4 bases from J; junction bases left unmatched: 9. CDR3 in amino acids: CASSFRAGGRADTQYF. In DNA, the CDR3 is TGTGCCAGCAGCTTTAGGGCGGGGGGTAGGGCAGATACGCAGTATTTT.

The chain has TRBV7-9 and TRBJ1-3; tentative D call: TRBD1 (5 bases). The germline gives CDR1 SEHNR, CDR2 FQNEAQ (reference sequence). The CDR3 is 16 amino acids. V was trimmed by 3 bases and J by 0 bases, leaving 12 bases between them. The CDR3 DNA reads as TGTGCCAGCAGCTTCTCTCGACAGTTCTCTGGAAACACCATATATTTT. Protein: CASSFSRQFSGNTIYF.

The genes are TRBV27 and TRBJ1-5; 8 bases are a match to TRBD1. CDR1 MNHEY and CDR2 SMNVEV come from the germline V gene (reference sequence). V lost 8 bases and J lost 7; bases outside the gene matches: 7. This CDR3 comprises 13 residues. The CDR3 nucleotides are TGTGCCAGCCGGACAGGGCGAGGACAGCCCCAGCATTTT. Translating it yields CASRTGRGQPQHF.

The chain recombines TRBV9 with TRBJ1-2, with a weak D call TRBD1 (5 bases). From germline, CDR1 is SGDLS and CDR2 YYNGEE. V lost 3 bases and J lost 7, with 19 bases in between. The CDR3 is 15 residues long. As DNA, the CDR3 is TGTGCCAGCAGCGGAGACAGAGCCTTAACTTCTGGCTACACCTTC. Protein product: CASSGDRALTSGYTF.

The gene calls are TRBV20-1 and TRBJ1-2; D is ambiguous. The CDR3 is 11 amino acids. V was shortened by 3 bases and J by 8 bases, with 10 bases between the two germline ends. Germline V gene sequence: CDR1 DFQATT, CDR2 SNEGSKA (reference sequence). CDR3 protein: CSASSKRGYTF. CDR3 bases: TGCAGTGCTAGCTCGAAGCGGGGCTACACCTTC.

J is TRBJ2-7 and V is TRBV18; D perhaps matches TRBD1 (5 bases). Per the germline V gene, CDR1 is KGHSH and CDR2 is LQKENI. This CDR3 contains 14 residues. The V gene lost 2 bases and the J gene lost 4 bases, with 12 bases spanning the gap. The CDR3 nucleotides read TGTGCCAGCTCACCAAAGGACAAAGTTTACGAGCAGTACTTC. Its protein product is CASSPKDKVYEQYF.

CDR3 loop: CASSRQGGTEAFF. CDR3 nucleotide sequence: TGTGCCAGCAGTCGACAGGGAGGAACTGAAGCTTTCTTT. V usage is TRBV6-5 and J usage is TRBJ1-1, with 7 bases fitting TRBD1. The germline CDR1 and CDR2 sequences are MNHEY and SVGAGI. V lost 5 bases to trimming and J lost 5 bases; unmatched junction nucleotides: 5. The CDR3 is made up of 13 amino acids.

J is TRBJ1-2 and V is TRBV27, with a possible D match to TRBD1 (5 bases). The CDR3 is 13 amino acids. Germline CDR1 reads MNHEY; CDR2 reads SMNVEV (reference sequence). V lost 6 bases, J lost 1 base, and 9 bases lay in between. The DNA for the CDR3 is TGTGCCAGCAGCTGGGGGGATAACTATGGCTACACCTTC. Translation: CASSWGDNYGYTF.

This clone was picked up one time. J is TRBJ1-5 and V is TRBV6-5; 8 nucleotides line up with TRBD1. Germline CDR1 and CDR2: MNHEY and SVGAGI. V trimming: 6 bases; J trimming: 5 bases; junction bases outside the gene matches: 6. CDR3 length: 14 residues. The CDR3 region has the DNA TGTGCCAGCAGCTGGACAGGGCCGGATCAGCCCCAGCATTTT. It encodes CASSWTGPDQPQHF.

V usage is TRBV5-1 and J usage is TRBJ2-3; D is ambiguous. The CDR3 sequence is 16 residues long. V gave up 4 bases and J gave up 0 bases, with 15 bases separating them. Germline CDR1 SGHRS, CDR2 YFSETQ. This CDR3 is CASSARLSSSTDTQYF. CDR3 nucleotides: TGCGCCAGCAGCGCCCGACTTAGCTCTAGCACAGATACGCAGTATTTT.

CDR3 coding DNA: TGTGCCAGCAGTTGGACAGGGAGCCTATTCTACGAGCAGTACTTC. Amino acids: CASSWTGSLFYEQYF. The chain couples TRBV6-6 to TRBJ2-7, with 8 bases that match TRBD1. The CDR3 contains 15 residues. V shed 4 bases, J shed 3 bases, and the junction held 8 bases outside the gene matches. Germline CDR1 reads MNHNY; CDR2 reads SVGAGI (reference sequence).

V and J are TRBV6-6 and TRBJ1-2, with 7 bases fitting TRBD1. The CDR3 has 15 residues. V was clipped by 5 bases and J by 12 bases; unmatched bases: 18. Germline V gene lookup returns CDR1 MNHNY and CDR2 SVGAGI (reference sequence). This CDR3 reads CASSEGARDRSKDTF. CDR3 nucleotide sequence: TGTGCCAGCAGTGAGGGGGCCCGGGACAGAAGTAAGGACACCTTC.

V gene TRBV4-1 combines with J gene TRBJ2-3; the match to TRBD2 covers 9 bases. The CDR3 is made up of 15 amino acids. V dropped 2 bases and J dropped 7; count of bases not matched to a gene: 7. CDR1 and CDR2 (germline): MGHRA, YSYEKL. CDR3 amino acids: CASSQSGGRSNTQYF. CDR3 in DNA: TGCGCCAGCAGCCAAAGCGGGGGGCGCAGTAATACGCAGTATTTT.

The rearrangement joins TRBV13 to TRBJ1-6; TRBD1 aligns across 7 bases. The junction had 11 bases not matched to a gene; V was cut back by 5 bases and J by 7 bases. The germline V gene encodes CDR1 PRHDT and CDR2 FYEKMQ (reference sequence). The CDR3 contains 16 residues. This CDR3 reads CASSPTLDRVNSPLHF. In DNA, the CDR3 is TGTGCCAGCAGCCCAACCCTCGACAGGGTCAATTCACCCCTCCACTTT.

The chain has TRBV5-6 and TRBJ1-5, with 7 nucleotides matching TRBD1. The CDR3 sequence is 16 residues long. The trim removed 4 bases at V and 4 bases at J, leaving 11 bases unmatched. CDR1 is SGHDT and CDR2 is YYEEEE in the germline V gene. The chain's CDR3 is CASSTQGIHGNQPQHF. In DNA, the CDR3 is TGTGCCAGCAGCACACAGGGGATTCATGGGAATCAGCCCCAGCATTTT.

The CDR3 reads CASSLDRGSGGETQYF. The CDR3 DNA sequence: TGTGCCAGCAGCTTAGATCGAGGTAGCGGGGGAGAGACCCAGTACTTC. The V call is TRBV11-2, the J call TRBJ2-5; 9 bases map to TRBD2. V was clipped by 0 bases and J by 4 bases; unmatched bases: 6. Per the germline V gene, CDR1 is SGHAT and CDR2 is FQNNGV. This CDR3 spans 16 amino acids.

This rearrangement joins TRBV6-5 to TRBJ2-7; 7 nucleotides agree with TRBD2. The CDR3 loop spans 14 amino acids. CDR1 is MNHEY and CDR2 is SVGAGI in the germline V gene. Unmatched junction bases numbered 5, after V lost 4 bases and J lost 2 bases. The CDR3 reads CASSSAGVAYEQYF. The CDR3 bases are TGTGCCAGCAGTTCGGCGGGAGTAGCCTACGAGCAGTACTTC.

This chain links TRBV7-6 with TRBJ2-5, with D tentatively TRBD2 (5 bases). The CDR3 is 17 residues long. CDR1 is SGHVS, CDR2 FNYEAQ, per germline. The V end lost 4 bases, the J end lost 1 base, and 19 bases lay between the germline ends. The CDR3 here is CASSSTRQGLAQETQYF. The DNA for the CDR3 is TGTGCCAGCAGCTCGACGAGACAAGGACTGGCCCAAGAGACCCAGTACTTC.